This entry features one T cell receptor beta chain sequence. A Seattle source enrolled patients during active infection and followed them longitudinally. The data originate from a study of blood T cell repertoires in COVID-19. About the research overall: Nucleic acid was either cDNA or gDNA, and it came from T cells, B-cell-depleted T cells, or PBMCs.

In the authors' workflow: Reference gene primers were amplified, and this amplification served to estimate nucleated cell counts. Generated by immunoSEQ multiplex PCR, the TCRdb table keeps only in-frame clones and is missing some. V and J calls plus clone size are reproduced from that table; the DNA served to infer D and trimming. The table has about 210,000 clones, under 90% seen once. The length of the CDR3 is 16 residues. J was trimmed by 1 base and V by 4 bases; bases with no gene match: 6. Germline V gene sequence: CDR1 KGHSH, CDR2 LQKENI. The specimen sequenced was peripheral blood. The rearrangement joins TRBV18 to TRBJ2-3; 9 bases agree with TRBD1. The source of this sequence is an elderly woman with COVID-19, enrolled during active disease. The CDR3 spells CASSLSRDRGTDTQYF. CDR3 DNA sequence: TGTGCCAGCTCACTCTCCCGGGACAGGGGCACAGATACGCAGTATTTT.